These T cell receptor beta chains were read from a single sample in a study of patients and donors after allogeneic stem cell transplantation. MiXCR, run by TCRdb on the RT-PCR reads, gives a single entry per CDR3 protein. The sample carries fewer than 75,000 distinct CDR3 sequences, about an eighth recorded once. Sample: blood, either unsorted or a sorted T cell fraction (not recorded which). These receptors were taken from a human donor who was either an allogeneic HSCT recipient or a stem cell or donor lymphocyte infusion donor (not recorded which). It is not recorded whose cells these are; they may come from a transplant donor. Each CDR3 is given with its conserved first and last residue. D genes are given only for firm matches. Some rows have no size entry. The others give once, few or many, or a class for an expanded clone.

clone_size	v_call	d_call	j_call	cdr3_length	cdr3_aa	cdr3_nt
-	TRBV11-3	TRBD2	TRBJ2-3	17	CASSFNIAGGHTDTQYF	TGTGCCAGCAGCTTCAATATAGCGGGAGGACACACAGATACGCAGTATTTT
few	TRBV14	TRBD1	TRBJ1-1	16	CASSQDYRGWFAEAFF	TGTGCCAGCAGCCAAGATTACAGGGGGTGGTTTGCTGAAGCTTTCTTT
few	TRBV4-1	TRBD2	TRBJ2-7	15	CASSQGLAGGYEQYF	TGCGCCAGCAGCCAAGGACTAGCGGGGGGCTACGAGCAGTACTTC
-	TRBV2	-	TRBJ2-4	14	CASSGTLAKNIQYF	TGTGCCAGCAGCGGGACACTAGCCAAAAACATTCAGTACTTC
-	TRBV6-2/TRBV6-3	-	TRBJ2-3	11	CASSYWDTQYF	TGTGCCAGCAGTTATTGGGATACGCAGTATTTT
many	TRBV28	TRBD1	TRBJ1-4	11	CASSSRTGSFF	TGTGCCAGCAGTTCTAGGACAGGCTCGTTTTTT
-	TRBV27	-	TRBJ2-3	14	CASSSPDTIHTQYF	TGTGCCAGCAGTTCTCCCGACACGATCCATACGCAGTATTTT
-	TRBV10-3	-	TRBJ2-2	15	CAIRPDRTNTGELFF	TGTGCCATCAGGCCGGACAGAACGAACACCGGGGAGCTGTTTTTT
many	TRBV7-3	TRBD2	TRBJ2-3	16	CASSLINGLAPDTQYF	TGTGCCAGCAGCTTAATCAACGGACTAGCCCCAGATACGCAGTATTTT
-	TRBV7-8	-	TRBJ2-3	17	CASSPYLFSSSTDTQYF	TGTGCCAGCAGCCCTTACTTATTTTCTAGTAGCACAGATACGCAGTATTTT
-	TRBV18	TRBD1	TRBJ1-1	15	CASSHPQTGEDEAFF	TGTGCCAGCTCACACCCCCAGACAGGGGAAGATGAAGCTTTCTTT
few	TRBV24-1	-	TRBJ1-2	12	CATSDEGSGYTF	TGTGCCACCAGTGATGAGGGGTCCGGCTACACCTTC
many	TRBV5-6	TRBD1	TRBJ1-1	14	CASRVTGLNTEAFF	TGTGCCAGCAGGGTGACAGGGTTGAACACTGAAGCTTTCTTT
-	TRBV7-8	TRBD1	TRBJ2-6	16	CASSRDRGPGANVLTF	TGTGCCAGCAGCCGAGACAGGGGGCCTGGGGCCAACGTCCTGACTTTC
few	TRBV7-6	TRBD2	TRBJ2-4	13	CASSLEREGCQYF	TGTGCCAGCAGCTTAGAGAGGGAGGGATGTCAATACTTC
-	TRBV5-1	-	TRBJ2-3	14	CASSLEQITDTQYF	TGCGCCAGCAGCTTGGAACAAATCACAGATACGCAGTATTTT
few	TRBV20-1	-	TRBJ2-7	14	CSARDQSAGYEQYF	TGCAGTGCTAGAGATCAGAGCGCAGGCTACGAGCAGTACTTC
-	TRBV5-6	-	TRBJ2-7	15	CASSPATGWTYEQYF	TGTGCCAGCAGCCCCGCAACAGGGTGGACCTACGAGCAGTACTTC
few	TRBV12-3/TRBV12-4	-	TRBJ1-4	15	CASSFGGRAKEKLFF	TGTGCCAGCAGTTTTGGGGGCAGGGCCAAGGAAAAACTGTTTTTT
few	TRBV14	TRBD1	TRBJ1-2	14	CASSAITGDYGYTF	TGTGCCAGCAGCGCGATAACAGGGGACTATGGCTACACCTTC
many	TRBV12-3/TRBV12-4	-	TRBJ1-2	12	CASSPRWGGYTF	TGTGCCAGCAGCCCACGCTGGGGTGGCTACACCTTC
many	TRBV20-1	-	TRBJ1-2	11	CSARGPEGYTF	TGCAGTGCTAGAGGACCGGAAGGCTACACCTTC
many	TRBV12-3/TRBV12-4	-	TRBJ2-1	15	CASSPPSPLYNEQFF	TGTGCCAGCAGTCCCCCCAGCCCCCTCTACAATGAGCAGTTCTTC
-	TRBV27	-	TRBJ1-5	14	CASSFGGSNQPQHF	TGTGCCAGCAGTTTCGGCGGGAGCAATCAGCCCCAGCATTTT
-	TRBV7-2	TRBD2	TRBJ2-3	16	CASSLGYGLAGDTQYF	TGTGCCAGCAGCTTAGGCTATGGACTAGCGGGAGATACGCAGTATTTT
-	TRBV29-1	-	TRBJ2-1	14	CSVEDFPPDNEQFF	TGCAGCGTTGAAGACTTCCCCCCGGACAATGAGCAGTTCTTC
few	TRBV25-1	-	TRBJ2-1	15	CASSDRRSSYNEQFF	TGTGCCAGCAGTGACAGGAGGAGCTCCTACAATGAGCAGTTCTTC
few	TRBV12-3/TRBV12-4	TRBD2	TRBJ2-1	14	CASSRLAEPNEQFF	TGTGCCAGCAGCCGACTAGCGGAGCCCAATGAGCAGTTCTTC
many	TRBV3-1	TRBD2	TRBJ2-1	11	CASSQEREKFF	TGTGCCAGCAGCCAAGAGCGGGAGAAATTCTTC
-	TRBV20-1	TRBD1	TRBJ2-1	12	CSAPRVGGEQFF	TGCAGTGCCCCTCGAGTAGGGGGCGAGCAGTTCTTC
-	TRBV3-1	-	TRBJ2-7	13	CASSQGTAYEQYF	TGTGCCAGCAGCCAAGGGACAGCCTACGAGCAGTACTTC
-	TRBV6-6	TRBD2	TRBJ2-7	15	CASSLGWAGVYEQYF	TGTGCCAGCAGTCTTGGATGGGCGGGGGTCTACGAGCAGTACTTC
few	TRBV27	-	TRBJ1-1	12	CASRDGLTEAFF	TGTGCCAGCAGAGACGGACTCACTGAAGCTTTCTTT
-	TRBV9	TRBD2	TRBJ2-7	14	CASSVLAVANEQYF	TGTGCCAGCAGCGTACTAGCGGTGGCTAACGAGCAGTACTTC
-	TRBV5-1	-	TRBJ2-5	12	CASSARQETQYF	TGCGCCAGCAGCGCGCGCCAAGAGACCCAGTACTTC
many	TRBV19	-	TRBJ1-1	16	CASSTHRVVRNTEAFF	TGTGCCAGTAGTACGCACAGGGTGGTAAGAAACACTGAAGCTTTCTTT
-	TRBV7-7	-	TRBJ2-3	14	CASSLDYNTDTQYF	TGTGCTAGCAGCTTAGACTATAACACAGATACGCAGTATTTT
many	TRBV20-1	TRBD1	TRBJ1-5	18	CSARDFKPGQEINQPQHF	TGCAGTGCTAGAGACTTTAAGCCGGGACAGGAGATCAATCAGCCCCAGCATTTT
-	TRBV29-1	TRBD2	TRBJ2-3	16	CSANPGDSGRLDTQYF	TGCAGCGCCAACCCCGGGGATAGCGGGAGGCTTGATACGCAGTATTTT
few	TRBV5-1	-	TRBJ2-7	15	CASSLGNGASYEQYF	TGCGCCAGCAGCTTGGGCAATGGAGCCAGCTACGAGCAGTACTTC
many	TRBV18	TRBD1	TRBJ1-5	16	CASSPAGTGGGQPQHF	TGTGCCAGCTCACCAGCCGGGACAGGGGGCGGTCAGCCCCAGCATTTT
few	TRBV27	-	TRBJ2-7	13	CASGPVGSYEQYF	TGTGCCAGCGGCCCAGTGGGCTCCTACGAGCAGTACTTC
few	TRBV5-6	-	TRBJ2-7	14	CASSLVPGSYEQYF	TGTGCCAGCAGCTTGGTACCGGGGTCCTACGAGCAGTACTTC
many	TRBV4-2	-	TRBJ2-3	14	CASSQGGAPDTQYF	TGTGCCAGCAGCCAAGGCGGGGCCCCTGATACGCAGTATTTT
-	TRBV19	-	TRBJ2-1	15	CARHRKGHSYNEQFF	TGTGCCCGCCACCGTAAGGGACATTCCTACAATGAGCAGTTCTTC
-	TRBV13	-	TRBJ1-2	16	CASSLAPGAGDYGYTF	TGTGCCAGCAGCCTCGCTCCGGGGGCCGGGGACTATGGCTACACCTTC
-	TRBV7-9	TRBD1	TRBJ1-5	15	CASSRTGGGNQPQHF	TGTGCCAGCAGCCGGACAGGGGGTGGCAATCAGCCCCAGCATTTT
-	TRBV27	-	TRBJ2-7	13	CASSFASDYEQYF	TGTGCCAGCAGTTTTGCGTCGGACTACGAGCAGTACTTC
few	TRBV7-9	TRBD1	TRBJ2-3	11	CASSLRDRAYF	TGTGCCAGCAGCTTACGGGACAGAGCCTATTTT
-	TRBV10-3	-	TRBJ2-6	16	CAIMMASGSGANVLTF	TGTGCCATCATGATGGCGAGTGGCTCTGGGGCCAACGTCCTGACTTTC
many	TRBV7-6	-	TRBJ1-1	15	CASSPRSDPDTEAFF	TGTGCCAGCAGCCCCCGGTCGGACCCCGACACTGAAGCTTTCTTT
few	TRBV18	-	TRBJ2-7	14	CASSLRTEGYEQYF	TGTGCCAGCTCACTTCGGACGGAGGGCTACGAGCAGTACTTC
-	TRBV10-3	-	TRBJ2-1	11	CAISEANEQFF	TGTGCCATCAGTGAAGCCAATGAGCAGTTCTTC
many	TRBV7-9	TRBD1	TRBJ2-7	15	CASSSRTGRHYEQYF	TGTGCCAGCAGCTCAAGGACAGGGAGGCACTACGAGCAGTACTTC
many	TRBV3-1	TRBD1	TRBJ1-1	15	CASSQAGTGDTEAFF	TGTGCCAGCAGCCAAGCCGGGACAGGCGATACTGAAGCTTTCTTT
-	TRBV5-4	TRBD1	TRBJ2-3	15	CASSFRQGGTDTQYF	TGTGCCAGCAGCTTCCGACAGGGGGGCACAGATACGCAGTATTTT
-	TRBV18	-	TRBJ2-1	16	CASSRNGKYNGNEQFF	TGTGCCAGCTCACGGAACGGGAAGTATAACGGCAATGAGCAGTTCTTC
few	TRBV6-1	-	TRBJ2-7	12	CASSDRGYEQYF	TGTGCCAGCAGTGATAGAGGCTACGAGCAGTACTTC
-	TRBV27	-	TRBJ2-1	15	CASSLARLENNEQFF	TGTGCCAGCAGTTTAGCTAGGTTGGAAAACAATGAGCAGTTCTTC
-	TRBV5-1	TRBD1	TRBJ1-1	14	CASSWGQGDTEAFF	TGCGCCAGCAGCTGGGGACAGGGAGACACTGAAGCTTTCTTT